The clone carrying this T cell receptor beta chain has just a few counts. The sample belongs to a study of blood T cell repertoires in COVID-19. On the study more broadly: Spain, Italy and the United States supplied samples that represented acute and convalescent COVID-19.

This CDR3 is built from 14 residues. Germline loops: CDR1 SGHNT, CDR2 YYREEE (reference sequence). The J segment lost 0 bases and the V segment lost 4 bases, leaving 1 base of the junction unmatched. How the authors handled the data: Amplification with reference gene primers provided the estimates of nucleated cell counts. Repertoires were generated with immunoSEQ multiplex PCR, while TCRdb's copy carries only in-frame clones and drops some. Clone size and V and J calls were adopted from that table, with D and trimming inferred from the DNA. The repertoire holds just under 350,000 clones, with 90% to 95% as singletons.

The TCR sequence derives from a woman younger than 35 who had recovered from COVID-19. Specimen: peripheral blood. The genes are TRBV5-4 and TRBJ1-3, with 7 bases that match TRBD1. The CDR3 nucleotides are TGTGCCAGCAGCCGGACAGGCTCTGGAAACACCATATATTTT. It translates to CASSRTGSGNTIYF. Complete variable domain (other parts from reference TRBV5-4 and TRBJ1-3): ETGVTQSPTHLIKTRGQQVTLRCSSQSGHNTVSWYQQALGQGPQFIFQYYREEENGRGNFPPRFSGLQFPNYSSELNVNALELDDSALYLCASSRTGSGNTIYFGEGSWLTVV.